This TCR beta chain was obtained from a study of T-cell memory formation after mild COVID-19. Study overall: Clusters were largely donor specific.

General study findings and limits: Some clones that responded were present in memory (sampled pre-infection), which suggests cross-reactive memory joined. Those CD4+ clones that contracted were mainly in CM and EM (CD8+ ones in EMRA).

This clonotype was recorded a few times. Its antigen remains unidentified. The CDR3 runs to 13 residues. Germline V gives CDR1 SGHTA, CDR2 FQGNSA. V was pared by 4 bases and J by 8 bases, with 11 bases between. The 5'RACE method, run with constant-segment primers, produced TCR alpha and TCR beta cDNA libraries (carrying sample barcodes and UMIs). A single record per CDR3 protein comes from TCRdb applying MiXCR to the 5' RACE reads. The sample includes approximately 390,000 distinct CDR3 sequences, 16% of them seen just once. This sequence was found in a man aged 18 to 30 who had mild COVID-19 (a few samples of this study predate the infection). Cell type and time point are not known. Sequencing input: PBMCs or a T cell subset sorted from them (not recorded which). The rearrangement joins TRBV7-2 to TRBJ1-4; a weak D match, TRBD1 (5 bases). This chain's CDR3 is CASSSFQGEKLFF. CDR3 DNA: TGTGCCAGCAGCTCATTCCAGGGCGAAAAACTGTTTTTT.